This is a list of T cell receptor beta chains from one sample in a study of cytomegalovirus exposure and HLA in healthy donors. Measured with immunoSEQ multiplex PCR; TCRdb has only the in-frame clones, and not every one. This table holds 120,000 to 150,000 clones, more than 65% found once. Input material: PBMCs. The source is a man between 25 and 39 years old in good health and CMV-seropositive. CDR3s include the opening cysteine and the closing phenylalanine or tryptophan. D genes are given only for firm matches. Not all rows give a size; the values are once, few, many and, for expanded clones, a class.

j_call | v_call | clone_size | d_call | cdr3_aa | cdr3_nt
TRBJ2-3 | TRBV5-8 | few | TRBD1 | CASSRGQGSTPSTDTQYF | TGTGCCAGCAGCCGCGGACAGGGAAGTACCCCTAGCACAGATACGCAGTATTTT
TRBJ2-1 | TRBV7-2 | - | TRBD2 | CASSRGGPSYNEQFF | TGTGCCAGCAGCCGCGGGGGACCCTCCTACAATGAGCAGTTCTTC
TRBJ2-5 | TRBV30 | - | TRBD1 | CAWRLGQGPKAQYF | TGTGCCTGGAGGCTAGGACAGGGGCCCAAGGCCCAGTACTTC
TRBJ2-7 | TRBV5-6 | - | TRBD1 | CASSLGQGNYEQYF | TGTGCCAGCAGCTTAGGACAGGGTAACTACGAGCAGTACTTC
TRBJ2-7 | TRBV11-2 | - | TRBD2 | CASSLRSGTSSTYEQYF | TGTGCCAGCAGCTTAAGGAGTGGGACTAGCTCAACCTACGAGCAGTACTTC
TRBJ1-2 | TRBV6-1 | - | - | CASSVLDRGNYGYTF | TGTGCCAGCAGCGTCTTGGACAGAGGTAACTATGGCTACACCTTC
TRBJ2-7 | TRBV7-2 | - | - | CASSHNTYEQYF | TGTGCCAGCAGCCACAACACCTACGAGCAGTACTTC
TRBJ1-2 | TRBV2 | few | - | CASSPGSRYGYTF | TGTGCCAGCAGCCCGGGGTCTAGGTATGGCTACACCTTC
TRBJ2-1 | TRBV23-1 | - | TRBD1 | CASSYFHPGQAPYNEQFF | TGCGCCAGCAGTTACTTCCACCCGGGACAGGCCCCCTACAATGAGCAGTTCTTC
TRBJ1-4 | TRBV9 | - | - | CASSPGTLSTNEKLFF | TGTGCCAGCAGCCCCGGGACTCTCTCAACTAATGAAAAACTGTTTTTT
TRBJ1-2 | TRBV7-9 | few | TRBD1 | CASSRGGGATNYGYTF | TGTGCCAGCAGCCGAGGGGGCGGTGCCACTAACTATGGCTACACCTTC
TRBJ2-7 | TRBV5-1 | - | TRBD2 | CASSLRVGGYEQYF | TGCGCCAGCAGCTTGAGAGTGGGGGGGTACGAGCAGTACTTC
TRBJ1-1 | TRBV5-8 | - | - | CASSWVGLVTEAFF | TGTGCCAGCAGCTGGGTGGGGCTGGTAACTGAAGCTTTCTTT
TRBJ1-4 | TRBV5-1 | few | - | CASSLGTVIGEKLFF | TGCGCCAGCAGCTTGGGGACAGTGATCGGCGAAAAACTGTTTTTT
TRBJ1-4 | TRBV28 | - | TRBD1 | CASSEGAGNEKLFF | TGTGCCAGCAGCGAGGGGGCCGGTAATGAAAAACTGTTTTTT
TRBJ2-3 | TRBV2 | - | - | CASSWTLGSTDTQYF | TGTGCCAGCAGTTGGACTTTAGGTAGCACAGATACGCAGTATTTT
TRBJ2-3 | TRBV7-9 | - | - | CASSSGQPGDTQYF | TGTGCCAGCAGCTCGGGACAACCTGGGGATACGCAGTATTTT
TRBJ2-2 | TRBV30 | once | TRBD1 | CAWSGQGIGELFF | TGTGCCTGGTCGGGACAGGGGATCGGGGAGCTGTTTTTT
TRBJ1-5 | TRBV30 | once | - | CAWTLRAGQPQHF | TGTGCCTGGACCCTACGCGCGGGTCAGCCCCAGCATTTT
TRBJ2-7 | TRBV7-9 | - | - | CASRKGLSAEQYF | TGTGCCAGCAGGAAGGGGCTGAGCGCCGAGCAGTACTTC
TRBJ1-1 | TRBV5-4 | few | - | CASSLSGVMNTEAFF | TGTGCCAGCAGCTTGTCGGGAGTAATGAACACTGAAGCTTTCTTT
TRBJ2-3 | TRBV4-1 | - | TRBD2 | CASSQGRIAGRPSTDTQYF | TGCGCCAGCAGCCAAGGCCGGATAGCGGGGCGGCCTAGCACAGATACGCAGTATTTT
TRBJ1-1 | TRBV5-8 | - | - | CASSQSTEAFF | TGTGCCAGCAGCCAGTCCACTGAAGCTTTCTTT
TRBJ1-3 | TRBV30 | - | - | CAWSVGGYSGNTIYF | TGTGCCTGGAGTGTCGGGGGTTACTCTGGAAACACCATATATTTT
TRBJ1-4 | TRBV5-1 | - | TRBD1 | CASSLLQGVTTNEKLFF | TGCGCCAGCAGCTTGTTACAGGGGGTGACAACTAATGAAAAACTGTTTTTT
TRBJ2-1 | TRBV6-5 | - | - | CASSRGGPGRNEQFF | TGTGCCAGCAGCCGTGGGGGTCCCGGGAGAAATGAGCAGTTCTTC
TRBJ1-2 | TRBV6-5 | - | TRBD1 | CASTSLGQGEGYTF | TGTGCCAGCACCTCACTCGGACAGGGAGAAGGCTACACCTTC
TRBJ1-6 | TRBV10-2 | - | - | CASTERGIGSPLHF | TGCGCCAGCACCGAAAGAGGAATTGGTTCACCCCTCCACTTT
TRBJ2-1 | TRBV27 | - | - | CASSLRGRAPYNEQFF | TGTGCCAGCAGTTTAAGAGGGAGAGCCCCCTACAATGAGCAGTTCTTC
TRBJ1-2 | TRBV6-1 | - | - | CASRTDRGSYGYTF | TGTGCCAGCAGGACGGACCGGGGTAGCTATGGCTACACCTTC
TRBJ2-7 | TRBV28 | - | TRBD2 | CASSLRGLTSGRNASYEQYF | TGTGCCAGCAGTTTACGCGGACTGACTAGCGGGAGGAACGCCAGTTACGAGCAGTACTTC
TRBJ1-5 | TRBV28 | - | TRBD1 | CASSFPTGVRPQHF | TGTGCCAGCAGTTTCCCGACAGGGGTACGTCCCCAGCATTTT
TRBJ1-3 | TRBV7-2 | - | - | CASSLLTGGNTIYF | TGTGCCAGCAGCTTATTGACAGGCGGAAACACCATATATTTT
TRBJ2-3 | TRBV27 | once | TRBD2 | CATAGGLAADTQYF | TGTGCCACCGCGGGGGGACTAGCGGCTGATACGCAGTATTTT
TRBJ2-2 | TRBV7-2 | once | TRBD2 | CASSGIGTSGNTGELFF | TGTGCCAGCAGCGGGATAGGGACTAGCGGGAACACCGGGGAGCTGTTTTTT
TRBJ2-7 | TRBV9 | - | - | CASSQGPSAGEQYF | TGTGCCAGCAGTCAGGGGCCTTCCGCAGGCGAGCAGTACTTC
TRBJ2-6 | TRBV27 | - | TRBD1 | CASSQGTAITMNVLTF | TGTGCCAGCAGTCAAGGGACAGCGATAACGATGAACGTCCTGACTTTC
TRBJ1-1 | TRBV28 | once | - | CASSLPSSTEAFF | TGTGCCAGCAGTTTACCGTCGAGCACTGAAGCTTTCTTT
TRBJ2-2 | TRBV28 | once | - | CASSLLNTGELFF | TGTGCCAGCAGTTTGTTAAACACCGGGGAGCTGTTTTTT
TRBJ2-2 | TRBV4-1 | - | TRBD2 | CASSPLAGHRELFF | TGCGCCAGCAGCCCACTAGCGGGACACCGGGAGCTGTTTTTT
TRBJ1-4 | TRBV2 | - | - | CASRPPAGFGLQANEKLFF | TGTGCCAGCAGACCCCCCGCTGGGTTTGGACTACAGGCTAATGAAAAACTGTTTTTT
TRBJ2-2 | TRBV6-6 | - | TRBD2 | CASGGAGGRSGELFF | TGTGCCAGTGGCGGGGCGGGAGGTCGTTCCGGGGAGCTGTTTTTT
TRBJ2-1 | TRBV2 | - | TRBD2 | CASSEWERGNYNEQFF | TGTGCCAGCAGTGAATGGGAGCGGGGGAACTACAATGAGCAGTTCTTC
TRBJ2-5 | TRBV27 | - | TRBD2 | CASRRLAGGQGTQYF | TGTGCCAGCAGACGACTAGCGGGAGGACAGGGGACCCAGTACTTC
TRBJ2-7 | TRBV21-1 | - | - | CASSTERQGHPGDEQYF | TGTGCCAGCAGCACAGAGCGCCAGGGACATCCTGGGGACGAGCAGTACTTC
TRBJ2-7 | TRBV18 | once | TRBD1 | CASSERQGPYEQYF | TGTGCCAGCTCAGAAAGACAGGGCCCCTACGAGCAGTACTTC
TRBJ1-3 | TRBV13 | - | - | CASSINRDNSGNTIYF | TGTGCCAGCAGCATAAACAGGGACAACTCTGGAAACACCATATATTTT
TRBJ1-5 | TRBV27 | - | - | CASSPGTLSNQPQHF | TGTGCCAGCAGTCCCGGGACTCTTAGCAATCAGCCCCAGCATTTT
TRBJ1-1 | TRBV4-1 | - | TRBD1 | CASSSSGTANTEAFF | TGCGCCAGCAGCTCGTCCGGGACAGCCAACACTGAAGCTTTCTTT
TRBJ2-7 | TRBV19 | - | TRBD2 | CATTGLAGNEQYF | TGTGCCACCACTGGACTAGCGGGGAACGAGCAGTACTTC
TRBJ2-7 | TRBV18 | - | - | CASSPRGLSYEQYF | TGTGCCAGCTCACCACGCGGCCTCTCCTACGAGCAGTACTTC